These 7 T cell receptor beta chains were sequenced from one sample in a study of T-cell memory formation after mild COVID-19 (dated by TCRdb to the early 2020s). The library was made by 5' RACE. Sequencer: Illumina NovaSeq 6000. TCRdb redid the processing of the public reads, applying fastp at Q25 and MiXCR, and retained in-frame beta chains. Records with the same CDR3 protein are collapsed into one entry carrying the most frequent genes and DNA. The table for this sample lists roughly 180,000 distinct CDR3 sequences; 11% of them were counted only once. The ten largest clones capture more than 3.5% of the sample. Source material: PBMCs or a T cell subset sorted from them (not recorded which). These receptors were collected from a man aged 18 to 30 who had mild COVID-19 (a few samples of this study predate the infection). The sample titles of this study are shuffled in the database, so cell type and time point are left out; the donor was told from shared clones.

The CDR3 region is CASSGDRGLGEAFF. The CDR3 DNA is TGCGCCAGCAGCGGGGACAGGGGGCTGGGTGAAGCTTTCTTT. This rearrangement joins TRBV5-1 to TRBJ1-1; TRBD1 aligns across 12 bases. V lost 4 bases to trimming and J lost 7 bases; unmatched junction nucleotides: 5. The CDR3 is 14 amino acids. The germline CDR1 and CDR2 sequences are SGHRS and YFSETQ.

The chain uses TRBV9 and TRBJ2-3; 8 nucleotides align to TRBD2. Per germline, CDR1 SGDLS and CDR2 YYNGEE. The junction had 3 bases not matched to a gene; V was cut back by 0 bases and J by 3 bases. CDR3 size: 15 residues. CDR3 DNA sequence: TGTGCCAGCAGCGTAGAGTCGGGAGGGACAGATACGCAGTATTTT. Translating gives CASSVESGGTDTQYF.

This clonotype was detected a few times. The rearrangement uses TRBV20-1 and TRBJ2-7, with D perhaps matching TRBD1 or TRBD2 (5 bases each). V shed 5 bases and J shed 5 bases, with 16 bases lying between them. Germline values: CDR1 DFQATT, CDR2 SNEGSKA (reference sequence). The CDR3 contains 13 residues. The CDR3 loop reads CSAVRGTVHEQYF. CDR3 DNA: TGCAGTGCTGTAAGAGGGACCGTCCACGAGCAGTACTTC.

This clonotype has more than one count but fewer than ten. V usage is TRBV11-1 and J usage is TRBJ1-3, with D unclear. The ends were cut back, 0 bases at V and 0 bases at J, with 12 bases in the middle. CDR3 length equals 17 residues. Germline V gene lookup returns CDR1 SGHAT and CDR2 FQDESV (reference sequence). CDR3: CASSLARVTVSGNTIYF. For the CDR3, the DNA is TGTGCCAGCAGCTTAGCCCGGGTGACCGTCTCTGGAAACACCATATATTTT. Together with reference TRBV11-1 and TRBJ1-3, the CDR3 gives the full variable domain: EAEVAQSPRYKITEKSQAVAFWCDPISGHATLYWYRQILGQGPELLVQFQDESVVDDSQLPKDRFSAERLKGVDSTLKIQPAELGDSAMYLCASSLARVTVSGNTIYFGEGSWLTVV.

This clonotype was observed a handful of times. The genes are TRBV29-1 and TRBJ1-1; D ambiguous. Germline V lookup: CDR1 SQVTM, CDR2 ANQGSEA. V was trimmed by 4 bases and J by 2 bases, leaving 11 bases between them. This CDR3 has 13 amino acids. The CDR3 DNA reads TGCAGCGTTGCCGGCCGACTTAACACTGAAGCTTTCTTT. It specifies CSVAGRLNTEAFF.

This clonotype showed up just a few times. The CDR3 DNA reads TGTGCCAGCAGTTTCTGGACTCTAACCTCCCAAGAGACCCAGTACTTC. Residues: CASSFWTLTSQETQYF. The chain carries TRBV28 and TRBJ2-5; possibly TRBD2 for D (5 bases). Trimming cost V 3 bases and J 1 base, with 15 bases left between them. Germline values: CDR1 MDHEN, CDR2 SYDVKM. The CDR3 contains 16 residues. Together with reference TRBV28 and TRBJ2-5, the CDR3 gives the full variable domain: DVKVTQSSRYLVKRTGEKVFLECVQDMDHENMFWYRQDPGLGLRLIYFSYDVKMKEKGDIPEGYSVSREKKERFSLILESASTNQTSMYLCASSFWTLTSQETQYFGPGTRLLVL.

This clonotype was counted many times. The gene calls are TRBV24-1 and TRBJ2-5; TRBD2 might be the D (6 bases). CDR1 and CDR2 (germline): KGHDR, SFDVKD. Trimming removed 2 bases at V and 5 bases at J, with 8 bases between. The CDR3 sequence is 13 residues long. CDR3 nucleotides: TGTGCCACCAGTGATTGGGGGGAGGAGACCCAGTACTTC. It is translated as CATSDWGEETQYF.